The entry below describes one T cell receptor beta chain. This record belongs to a study of control samples from healthy donors and cancer patients. Looked up from germline, CDR1 is SGHVS and CDR2 is FQNEAQ. The CDR3 sequence is 15 residues long. The V end lost 3 bases, the J end lost 3 bases, and 15 bases lay between the germline ends. Generated by immunoSEQ multiplex PCR, the TCRdb table keeps only in-frame clones and is missing some. The table has 150,000 to 190,000 clones, about 94% seen once. This chain links TRBV7-8 with TRBJ2-7; tentative D call: TRBD2 (6 bases). Material: blood. The clonotype comes from a man aged 45-60 years in good health. The CDR3, as DNA: TGTGCCAGCAGCTTGGAGGCGGGGAGGAACTACGAGCAGTACTTC. Protein sequence: CASSLEAGRNYEQYF.